This passage covers 30 T cell receptor beta chains from one sample sequenced in a study of shared clonotypes between healthy human individuals. Using immunoSEQ multiplex PCR, the repertoire was profiled, and TCRdb retains in-frame clones only, with some absent. The sample lists nearly 750,000 clones, 72% seen once, with approximately 1.8% in the top ten. The sequencing input was memory CD4+ T cells sorted from blood. Subset in this sample: CD45RA-negative fraction. These receptors were obtained from a woman aged 30 to 39 in good health.

This clone was detected only once. The chain uses TRBV18 and TRBJ2-1; no clear D gene. V was cut by 0 bases and J by 2 bases, with 11 bases left in between. CDR1 KGHSH and CDR2 LQKENI come from the germline V gene. CDR3 length: 16 residues. CDR3 in amino acids: CASSPPGQPAYNEQFF. DNA of the CDR3: TGTGCCAGCTCACCACCAGGGCAGCCAGCCTACAATGAGCAGTTCTTC.

The chain carries TRBV2 and TRBJ1-5; D possibly corresponds to TRBD1 (5 bases). V was cut by 7 bases and J by 5 bases, with 15 bases left in between. Germline CDR1 SNHLY, CDR2 FYNNEI. The CDR3 loop spans 14 amino acids. In nucleotides, the CDR3 is TGTGCCAGCACTCCCGGGACGTTTGATCAGCCCCAGCATTTT. Protein sequence: CASTPGTFDQPQHF.

The V gene is TRBV18, the J gene TRBJ2-2, with a possible D match to TRBD1 (5 bases). V was clipped by 1 base and J by 6 bases, with 9 bases between them. The germline V gene encodes CDR1 KGHSH and CDR2 LQKENI. The CDR3 runs to 14 residues. CDR3 amino acids: CASSPLQGSGELFF. The DNA for the CDR3 is TGTGCCAGCTCACCACTTCAGGGATCCGGGGAGCTGTTTTTT.

This sequence joins TRBV7-6 and TRBJ2-7; TRBD1 aligns across 7 bases. V was clipped by 7 bases and J by 6 bases; unmatched bases: 12. This CDR3 has 14 amino acids. Germline V gene lookup returns CDR1 SGHVS and CDR2 FNYEAQ. The CDR3 sequence: CASTLTTGELEQYF. As DNA, the CDR3 is TGTGCCAGCACCCTAACAACAGGGGAGCTCGAGCAGTACTTC.

In this sample, this clone turned up once. The gene calls are TRBV11-2 and TRBJ2-1; D ambiguous. Germline CDR1 reads SGHAT; CDR2 reads FQNNGV. The CDR3 loop spans 14 amino acids. The V end lost 0 bases, the J end lost 7 bases, and 10 bases lay between the germline ends. The CDR3 reads CASSLDRPMNEQFF. The CDR3 region has the DNA TGTGCCAGCAGCTTAGATAGACCGATGAATGAGCAGTTCTTC.

In regard to this clone: The sample contains more than one DNA sequence encoding this CDR3. V usage is TRBV6-5 and J usage is TRBJ2-1; D uncertain. The V end was cut by 6 bases, the J end by 7 bases, with 16 bases between. Germline V gene data show CDR1 as MNHEY and CDR2 as SVGAGI. The length of the CDR3 is 14 residues. The CDR3 is CASRPGGVGNEQFF. The CDR3 DNA reads as TGTGCCAGCAGGCCGGGTGGGGTAGGGAATGAGCAGTTCTTC.

The chain carries TRBV9 and TRBJ2-1; D ambiguous. V lost 4 bases, J lost 5 bases, and 16 bases lay in between. Germline V gene data show CDR1 as SGDLS and CDR2 as YYNGEE. CDR3 length: 15 amino acids. The CDR3 DNA reads TGTGCCAGCAGCCGCACGACTCGAACTAACAATGAGCAGTTCTTC. Translation: CASSRTTRTNNEQFF.

V usage is TRBV10-2 and J usage is TRBJ1-1; D is unclear. This CDR3 region has 12 residues. Trimming took 6 bases from V and 5 from J, leaving 10 bases between them. In germline, CDR1 is WSHSY, CDR2 SAAADI. The DNA for the CDR3 is TGCGCCAGCAGGGGGAGTTCGACTGAAGCTTTCTTT. It yields the protein CASRGSSTEAFF.

In DNA, the CDR3 is TGTGCCACCAGCAGAGATTCGGGACAGGGCTCTGAAAAACTGTTTTTT. This codes for CATSRDSGQGSEKLFF. The chain is built from TRBV15 and TRBJ1-4, with TRBD1 identical over 9 bases. Trimming at V came to 0 bases and at J to 7 bases, leaving 6 bases not matched to a gene. The CDR3 consists of 16 residues. Germline CDR1 and CDR2: LNHNV and YYDKDF (reference sequence).

This clone has only one observation. The rearrangement uses TRBV6-1 and TRBJ2-7; 12 bases line up with TRBD2. This CDR3 is built from 14 residues. Germline trimming cut 8 bases from V and 5 bases from J; bases unmatched to any gene: 7. Germline V gene sequence: CDR1 MNHNS, CDR2 SASEGT. The CDR3 protein is CASGRTSGTDEQYF. The CDR3 DNA reads TGTGCCAGCGGACGGACTAGCGGGACGGACGAGCAGTACTTC.

CDR3 amino acids: CASSYSGTSVEQFF. The CDR3 DNA sequence: TGTGCCAGCAGTTACTCTGGGACTAGCGTTGAGCAGTTCTTC. This sequence joins TRBV6-5 and TRBJ2-1, with 10 positions matching TRBD2. CDR1 and CDR2 from the germline V gene are MNHEY and SVGAGI. The CDR3 runs 14 residues. Trimming at V came to 0 bases and at J to 9 bases, leaving 2 bases not matched to a gene.

This clone was observed at least ten times. At the DNA level, this CDR3 is encoded by other sequences in the same sample as well. Written as DNA, the CDR3 is TGCAGCGTTGCCCCGGGAGGGGTATACAATGAGCAGTTCTTC. Protein: CSVAPGGVYNEQFF. The chain uses TRBV29-1 and TRBJ2-1; 8 bases agree with TRBD2. CDR3 length: 14 amino acids. Looked up from germline, CDR1 is SQVTM and CDR2 is ANQGSEA. The V and J ends lost 4 bases and 4 bases, in that order; junction bases with no gene match: 6.

This clone was recorded once. This chain uses TRBV7-3 with TRBJ2-2; 14 nucleotides agree with TRBD2. There are 16 residues in the CDR3. Losses at the gene ends were 4 bases for V and 7 bases for J; bases not matched to a gene: 5. The V gene's germline CDR1 is SGHTA and CDR2 FQGTGA. The CDR3 DNA reads TGTGCCAGCAGCTCTCGGACTAGCGGGAGGATCGGGGAGCTGTTTTTT. This translates into CASSSRTSGRIGELFF.

The J gene is TRBJ2-3, the V gene TRBV7-9; possibly TRBD1 for D (6 bases). The CDR3 has 17 amino acids. Per the germline V gene, CDR1 is SEHNR and CDR2 is FQNEAQ (reference sequence). Trimming removed 3 bases at V and 0 bases at J, with 16 bases between. CDR3 residues: CASSFTGQYLSTDTQYF. The CDR3 DNA sequence: TGTGCCAGCAGCTTCACGGGACAATATCTTAGCACAGATACGCAGTATTTT.

The chain carries TRBV29-1 and TRBJ1-1; D unclear. V lost 5 bases to trimming and J lost 3 bases, with 13 bases between them. CDR3 length: 13 amino acids. Per the germline V gene, CDR1 is SQVTM and CDR2 is ANQGSEA. The DNA of the CDR3 is TGCAGCGTTAAAGGCAGCAAATACACTGAAGCTTTCTTT. Translating it yields CSVKGSKYTEAFF. Full variable domain (missing parts from reference TRBV29-1 and TRBJ1-1): SAVISQKPSRDICQRGTSLTIQCQVDSQVTMMFWYRQQPGQSLTLIATANQGSEATYESGFVIDKFPISRPNLTFSTLTVSNMSPEDSSIYLCSVKGSKYTEAFFGQGTRLTVV.

This clone was detected once. V is TRBV4-1 and J is TRBJ1-4; D perhaps matches TRBD1 (6 bases). Looked up from germline, CDR1 is MGHRA and CDR2 is YSYEKL. This CDR3 region has 16 residues. The V end was cut by 4 bases, the J end by 6 bases, with 18 bases between. The CDR3 is CASSPFGRDKYEKLFF. The CDR3 DNA follows: TGCGCCAGCAGCCCTTTCGGCCGGGACAAGTATGAAAAACTGTTTTTT.

Worth noting for this clone: Other DNA sequences in this specimen translate into the identical CDR3. The V and J genes are TRBV5-1 and TRBJ1-1; TRBD1 aligns across 7 bases. The CDR3 spans 14 residues. Germline V gene sequence: CDR1 SGHRS, CDR2 YFSETQ. Trimming cost V 2 bases and J 5 bases; bases outside gene matches: 6. The CDR3 spells CASSLQGSGTEAFF. CDR3 in DNA: TGCGCCAGCAGCTTACAGGGGTCGGGGACTGAAGCTTTCTTT.

As DNA, the CDR3 is TGTGCCAGCAGCACAAAAACGGGAAGACTGAGTCTGCCAGCTTTCTTT. Translation: CASSTKTGRLSLPAFF. The chain has TRBV11-2 and TRBJ1-1; D is uncertain. Trimming took 5 bases from V and 10 from J, leaving 26 bases between them. CDR1 is SGHAT, CDR2 FQNNGV, per germline. The CDR3 spans 16 residues.

This clone was picked up a small number of times. The rearrangement uses TRBV5-4 and TRBJ2-3; 8 positions agree with TRBD1. The CDR3 extends over 16 amino acids. V lost 0 bases to trimming and J lost 1 base; unmatched junction nucleotides: 4. Germline loops: CDR1 SGHNT, CDR2 YYREEE (reference sequence). This CDR3 reads CASSLALTGGTDTQYF. The CDR3 DNA reads TGTGCCAGCAGCTTGGCCCTGACAGGGGGCACAGATACGCAGTATTTT.

The V gene is TRBV28, the J gene TRBJ2-7, with D tentatively TRBD1 (6 bases). V lost 1 base and J 2 bases, leaving 18 bases between the germline ends. CDR3 length: 17 amino acids. Looked up from germline, CDR1 is MDHEN and CDR2 is SYDVKM. Here the CDR3 DNA reads TGTGCCAGCAGTTTATACCCCCAGACGGGACAAACCTACGAGCAGTACTTC. Amino acids: CASSLYPQTGQTYEQYF.

The chain joins TRBV6-4 to TRBJ2-1; 9 bases align to TRBD2. Germline CDR1 and CDR2: MRHNA and SNTAGT. There are 17 residues in the CDR3. Trimming removed 2 bases from V and 5 bases from J; junction bases left unmatched: 10. This CDR3 is CASSDGGSGSMNNEQFF. In DNA form, the CDR3 reads TGTGCCAGCAGTGACGGGGGTAGCGGGAGCATGAACAATGAGCAGTTCTTC.

The gene calls are TRBV2 and TRBJ2-5, with 10 bases fitting TRBD2. Trimming removed 6 bases from V and 5 bases from J; junction bases left unmatched: 6. Germline CDR1 and CDR2: SNHLY and FYNNEI. This CDR3 is 14 amino acids long. The CDR3, as DNA: TGTGCCAGCAGGCCGGGACTAGCGTTGGAGACCCAGTACTTC. Translating it yields CASRPGLALETQYF.

The V and J genes are TRBV15 and TRBJ1-4; 9 nucleotides match TRBD1. CDR1 is LNHNV and CDR2 is YYDKDF in the germline V gene (reference sequence). V trimming: 5 bases; J trimming: 4 bases; junction bases outside the gene matches: 5. The CDR3 loop spans 15 amino acids. For the CDR3, the DNA is TGTGCCACCAGCGGGAGGACAGGGGTTAATGAAAAACTGTTTTTT. Its protein product is CATSGRTGVNEKLFF.

In this sample, this clone turned up a few times. V is TRBV28 and J is TRBJ1-1; D gene ambiguous. This CDR3 comprises 11 residues. V lost 6 bases to trimming and J lost 0 bases, with 2 bases between them. Germline V gene data show CDR1 as MDHEN and CDR2 as SYDVKM. The CDR3, as DNA: TGTGCCAGCAGAGTGAACACTGAAGCTTTCTTT. As protein: CASRVNTEAFF.

The chain links TRBV28 to TRBJ2-7; perhaps TRBD2 as D (5 bases). The CDR3 has 19 amino acids. Germline V lookup: CDR1 MDHEN, CDR2 SYDVKM. V shed 3 bases and J shed 0 bases, with 24 bases lying between them. The CDR3 DNA reads as TGTGCCAGCAGTTTTAGACTTAGCCTTAGTGTCGGAGGCTCCTACGAGCAGTACTTC. Amino acid sequence: CASSFRLSLSVGGSYEQYF.

V and J are TRBV5-1 and TRBJ1-2; 8 nucleotides align to TRBD1. The CDR3 extends over 14 amino acids. The V segment lost 0 bases and the J segment 6 bases; nucleotides outside the gene matches: 4. Germline assignment: CDR1 SGHRS and CDR2 YFSETQ. The DNA of the CDR3 is TGCGCCAGCAGCTTGGGATCAGGGGGCAATGGCTACACCTTC. Its protein is CASSLGSGGNGYTF.

This chain uses TRBV6-5 with TRBJ2-1, with 12 bases identical to TRBD2. Germline V CDR1 and CDR2: MNHEY, SVGAGI. J was trimmed by 4 bases and V by 5 bases; bases with no gene match: 3. The CDR3 has 15 residues. The CDR3 protein is CASSTSGRPYNEQFF. CDR3 in DNA: TGTGCCAGCAGTACTAGCGGGAGGCCATACAATGAGCAGTTCTTC.

A word on this clone: A far bigger clonotype differs at one base, so this is likely a read error. This specimen includes other DNA sequences encoding the same CDR3. The V and J genes are TRBV20-1 and TRBJ1-1, with D unresolved. CDR1 DFQATT and CDR2 SNEGSKA come from the germline V gene (reference sequence). V lost 6 bases and J lost 0, with 5 bases in between. This CDR3 comprises 11 residues. CDR3 nucleotide sequence: TGCAGTGCGAGGGTGAACACTGAAGCTTTCTTT. It yields the protein CSARVNTEAFF.

In DNA, the CDR3 is TGTGCCACCAGCGCGAACGGAGCAACTAATGAAAAACTGTTTTTT. It is translated as CATSANGATNEKLFF. V gene TRBV15 combines with J gene TRBJ1-4, with D hard to call. CDR3 size: 15 residues. Per the germline V gene, CDR1 is LNHNV and CDR2 is YYDKDF (reference sequence). Between the trimmed V and J ends, which lost 5 bases and 0 bases, there was a span of 10 bases.

Details on this clone: Other DNA sequences from this sample encode an identical CDR3 as well. The V and J genes are TRBV2 and TRBJ1-2; a possible D gene is TRBD1 (5 bases). The CDR3 is 12 residues long. Trimming removed 6 bases from V and 5 bases from J, with 10 bases in between. In germline, CDR1 is SNHLY, CDR2 FYNNEI. The CDR3 DNA is TGTGCCAGCAGCCCCACAGGATATGGCTACACCTTC. Protein sequence: CASSPTGYGYTF. Filled out from reference TRBV2 and TRBJ1-2, the complete variable domain reads EPEVTQTPSHQVTQMGQEVILRCVPISNHLYFYWYRQILGQKVEFLVSFYNNEISEKSEIFDDQFSVERPDGSNFTLKIRSTKLEDSAMYFCASSPTGYGYTFGSGTRLTVV.